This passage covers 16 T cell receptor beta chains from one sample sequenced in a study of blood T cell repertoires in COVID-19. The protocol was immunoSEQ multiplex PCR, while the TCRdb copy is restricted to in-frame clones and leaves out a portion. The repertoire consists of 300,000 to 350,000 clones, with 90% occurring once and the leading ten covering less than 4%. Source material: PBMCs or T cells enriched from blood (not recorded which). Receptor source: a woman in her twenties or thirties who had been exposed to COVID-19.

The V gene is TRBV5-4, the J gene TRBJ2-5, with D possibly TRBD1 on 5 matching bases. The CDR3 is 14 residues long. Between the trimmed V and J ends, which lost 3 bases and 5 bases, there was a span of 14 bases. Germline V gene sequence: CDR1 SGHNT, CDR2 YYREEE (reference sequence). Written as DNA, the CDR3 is TGTGCCAGCAGCTCGCAGGACACCGCGGAGACCCAGTACTTC. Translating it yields CASSSQDTAETQYF.

The chain's CDR3 is CASSWEGQNSYEQYF. DNA of the CDR3: TGCGCCAGCAGCTGGGAAGGACAGAACTCCTACGAGCAGTACTTC. The chain uses TRBV5-1 and TRBJ2-7, with D possibly TRBD1 on 6 matching bases. Germline V lookup: CDR1 SGHRS, CDR2 YFSETQ. Between the trimmed V and J ends, which lost 3 bases and 0 bases, there was a span of 13 bases. CDR3 length: 15 amino acids.

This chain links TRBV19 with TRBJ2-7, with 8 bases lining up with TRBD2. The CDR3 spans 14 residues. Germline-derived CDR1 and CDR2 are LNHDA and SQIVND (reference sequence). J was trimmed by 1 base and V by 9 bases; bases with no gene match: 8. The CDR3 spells CASRFRGGSYEQYF. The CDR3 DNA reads TGTGCCAGCCGTTTCCGGGGGGGTTCCTACGAGCAGTACTTC.

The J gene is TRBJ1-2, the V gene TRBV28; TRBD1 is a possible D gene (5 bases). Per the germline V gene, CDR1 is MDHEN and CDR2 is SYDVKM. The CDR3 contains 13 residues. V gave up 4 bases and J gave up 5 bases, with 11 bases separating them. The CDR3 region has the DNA TGTGCCAGCAGTTACGGACAAGCTTATGGCTACACCTTC. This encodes CASSYGQAYGYTF.

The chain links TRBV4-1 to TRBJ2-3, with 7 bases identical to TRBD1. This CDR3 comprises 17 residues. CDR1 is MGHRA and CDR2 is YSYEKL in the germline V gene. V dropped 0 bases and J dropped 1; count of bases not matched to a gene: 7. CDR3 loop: CASSQDDRDTGTDTQYF. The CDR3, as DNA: TGCGCCAGCAGCCAAGATGACAGGGATACGGGCACAGATACGCAGTATTTT.

The chain's CDR3 is CASSLRGRGTDTQYF. Written as DNA, the CDR3 is TGCGCCAGCAGCTTAAGGGGGCGCGGCACAGATACGCAGTATTTT. The gene calls are TRBV5-1 and TRBJ2-3, with 7 bases identical to TRBD1. With 2 bases clipped from V and 1 base from J, the junction kept 4 bases outside the gene matches. This CDR3 region has 15 residues. CDR1 is SGHRS, CDR2 YFSETQ, per germline. The full variable domain, its missing parts supplied by reference TRBV5-1 and TRBJ2-3, is KAGVTQTPRYLIKTRGQQVTLSCSPISGHRSVSWYQQTPGQGLQFLFEYFSETQRNKGNFPGRFSGRQFSNSRSEMNVSTLELGDSALYLCASSLRGRGTDTQYFGPGTRLTVL.

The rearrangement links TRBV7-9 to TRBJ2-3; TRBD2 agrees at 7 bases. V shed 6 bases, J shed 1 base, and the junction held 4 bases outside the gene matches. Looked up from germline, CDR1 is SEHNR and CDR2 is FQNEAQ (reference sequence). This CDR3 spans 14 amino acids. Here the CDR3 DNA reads TGTGCCAGCAGTCTTAGCGGGCGCACAGATACGCAGTATTTT. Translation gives CASSLSGRTDTQYF.

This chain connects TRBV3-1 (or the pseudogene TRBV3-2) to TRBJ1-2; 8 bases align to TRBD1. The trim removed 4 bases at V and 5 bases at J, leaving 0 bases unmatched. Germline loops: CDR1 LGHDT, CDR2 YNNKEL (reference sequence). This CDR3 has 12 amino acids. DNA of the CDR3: TGTGCCAGCAGCCGGACAGGGTATGGCTACACCTTC. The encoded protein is CASSRTGYGYTF.

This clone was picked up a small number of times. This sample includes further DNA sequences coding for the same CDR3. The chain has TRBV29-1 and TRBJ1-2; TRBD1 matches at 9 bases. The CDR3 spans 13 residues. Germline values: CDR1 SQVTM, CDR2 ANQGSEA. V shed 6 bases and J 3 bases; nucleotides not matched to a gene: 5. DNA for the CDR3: TGCAGCGTCGGGGGACAGGGTGACTATGGCTACACCTTC. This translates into CSVGGQGDYGYTF. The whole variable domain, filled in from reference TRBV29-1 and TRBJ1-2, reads SAVISQKPSRDICQRGTSLTIQCQVDSQVTMMFWYRQQPGQSLTLIATANQGSEATYESGFVIDKFPISRPNLTFSTLTVSNMSPEDSSIYLCSVGGQGDYGYTFGSGTRLTVV.

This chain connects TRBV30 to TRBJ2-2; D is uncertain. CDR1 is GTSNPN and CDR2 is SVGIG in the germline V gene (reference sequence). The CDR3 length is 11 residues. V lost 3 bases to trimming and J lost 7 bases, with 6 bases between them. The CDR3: CAWSRVGELFF. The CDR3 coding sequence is TGTGCCTGGAGCCGGGTCGGGGAGCTGTTTTTT.

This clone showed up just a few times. The CDR3 protein is CASSLGAGYTEAFF. CDR3 nucleotides: TGTGCCAGCAGCTTGGGGGCAGGGTACACTGAAGCTTTCTTT. This chain links TRBV5-6 with TRBJ1-1, with D possibly being TRBD1 (5 bases). Trimming left V 0 bases short and J 3 bases short, with 9 bases between. In germline, CDR1 is SGHDT, CDR2 YYEEEE. The CDR3 has 14 residues.

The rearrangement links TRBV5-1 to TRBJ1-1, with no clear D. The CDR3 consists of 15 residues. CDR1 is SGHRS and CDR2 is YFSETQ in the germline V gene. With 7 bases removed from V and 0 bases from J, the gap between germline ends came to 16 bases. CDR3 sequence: CASGEVAGMNTEAFF. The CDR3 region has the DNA TGCGCCAGCGGGGAGGTGGCCGGCATGAACACTGAAGCTTTCTTT.

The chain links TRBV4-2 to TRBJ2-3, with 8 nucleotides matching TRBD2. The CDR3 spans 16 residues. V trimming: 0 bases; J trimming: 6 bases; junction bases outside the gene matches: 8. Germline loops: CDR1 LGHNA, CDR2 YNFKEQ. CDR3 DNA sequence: TGTGCCAGCAGCCAAGAAATGGCGGGGGGTGGGGATACGCAGTATTTT. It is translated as CASSQEMAGGGDTQYF.

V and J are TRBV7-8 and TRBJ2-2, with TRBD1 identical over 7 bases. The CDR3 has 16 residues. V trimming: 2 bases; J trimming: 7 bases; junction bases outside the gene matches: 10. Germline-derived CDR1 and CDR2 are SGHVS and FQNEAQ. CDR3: CASSLSGTASIGELFF. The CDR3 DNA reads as TGTGCCAGCAGCTTATCCGGGACAGCCTCCATCGGGGAGCTGTTTTTT. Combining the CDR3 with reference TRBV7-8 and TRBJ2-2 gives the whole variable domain GAGVSQSPRYKVAKRGQDVALRCDPISGHVSLFWYQQALGQGPEFLTYFQNEAQLDKSGLPSDRFFAERPEGSVSTLKIQRTQQEDSAVYLCASSLSGTASIGELFFGEGSRLTVL.

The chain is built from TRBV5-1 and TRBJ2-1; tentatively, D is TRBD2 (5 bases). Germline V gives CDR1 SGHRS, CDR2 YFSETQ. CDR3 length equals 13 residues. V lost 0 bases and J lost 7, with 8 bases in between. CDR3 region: CASSLDGVNEQFF. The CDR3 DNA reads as TGCGCCAGCAGCTTGGACGGGGTGAATGAGCAGTTCTTC.

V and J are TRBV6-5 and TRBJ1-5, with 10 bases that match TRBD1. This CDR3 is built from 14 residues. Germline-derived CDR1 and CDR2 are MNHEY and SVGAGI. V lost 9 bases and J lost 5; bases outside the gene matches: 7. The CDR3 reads CASSTGTGDQPQHF. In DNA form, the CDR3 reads TGTGCCAGTTCCACCGGGACAGGGGATCAGCCCCAGCATTTT.